This TCR beta chain is drawn from a study of shared clonotypes between healthy human individuals. Generated by immunoSEQ multiplex PCR, the TCRdb table keeps only in-frame clones and is missing some. The sample carries some 1 million clones, around four fifths recorded once. Details on this clone: Its antigen is unidentified.

Study-wide findings and caveats: Deeper or shallower sequencing was expected to change how clonotypes are shared among donors. Shared across four donors were around 5% of the naive CD4 clonotypes.

CDR1 SNHLY and CDR2 FYNNEI come from the germline V gene. Unmatched junction bases numbered 5, after V lost 7 bases and J lost 5 bases. The CDR3 consists of 13 residues. This clonotype was obtained from a young man in good health. Material for sequencing was memory CD4+ T cells sorted from blood. Indicated subset: CD45RA-negative fraction. The chain recombines TRBV2 with TRBJ2-7; 10 bases are shared with TRBD1. The DNA for the CDR3 is TGTGCCAGCACGGGACAGGGGCGGGACGAGCAGTACTTC. This encodes CASTGQGRDEQYF.